What follows are 11 T cell receptor beta chains derived from one specimen sequenced in a study of prognosis after radiotherapy for stage I lung cancer. From genomic DNA, TCR beta CDR3 was amplified by two-round multiplex PCR. Gene-specific TRBV and TRBJ primers were used in PCR round one. TCRdb analysed the multiplex PCR reads with MiXCR anew, one entry per CDR3 protein. The sample shows 15,000 to 20,000 distinct CDR3 sequences, 50% of them seen only once. This sample comprised PBMCs, obtained before or after stereotactic body radiation therapy (not recorded which). The receptors originated from a donor at least 50 years old with non-small cell lung cancer.

Of note for this clonotype: One junction end does not reproduce the germline sequence, and a read error may be involved. V usage is TRBV19 and J usage is TRBJ2-7; the D gene is possibly TRBD2 (5 bases). The CDR3 spans 13 residues. Germline V gives CDR1 LNHDA, CDR2 SQIVND (reference sequence). CDR3 loop: CSSTPVTSYEQYF. The CDR3 nucleotides are TGTTCCAGTACCCCCGTTACTAGCTACGAGCAGTACTTC. The full variable domain, its missing parts supplied by reference TRBV19 and TRBJ2-7, is DGGITQSPKYLFRKEGQNVTLSCEQNLNHDAMYWYRQDPGQGLRLIYYSQIVNDFQKGDIAEGYSVSREKKESFPLTVTSAQKNPTAFYLCSSTPVTSYEQYFGPGTRLTVT.

This clonotype was seen once. Since a far larger clone is one base different, this is likely a read error. This sequence joins TRBV6-8 and TRBJ2-1; tentatively, D is TRBD2 (6 bases). Trimming left V 6 bases short and J 0 bases short, with 15 bases between. The CDR3 totals 16 residues. Germline lookup yields CDR1 MNHGY and CDR2 SAAAGT. The CDR3 region has the DNA TGTGCCAGCAGCCAAACTAGCTGGGGCTCCTACAATGAGCAGTTCTTC. It encodes CASSQTSWGSYNEQFF.

This rearrangement joins TRBV24-1 to TRBJ2-7, with D perhaps being TRBD1 or TRBD2 (5 bases each). The CDR3 runs to 15 residues. The germline V and J ends were trimmed by 6 bases and 10 bases, with 24 bases remaining between them. Germline V gene sequence: CDR1 KGHDR, CDR2 SFDVKD. This CDR3 is CATSSSGTGAGDQYF. In DNA, the CDR3 is TGTGCCACCAGTTCCTCTGGGACGGGTGCGGGCGATCAGTACTTC.

The gene calls are TRBV28 and TRBJ2-1; 8 bases are shared with TRBD2. The germline V gene encodes CDR1 MDHEN and CDR2 SYDVKM. The CDR3 covers 17 residues. After removal of 5 bases from V and 4 bases from J, the junction contained 13 bases not matched to a gene. The CDR3 region is CASSPGGAVSSYNEQFF. CDR3 coding DNA: TGTGCCAGCAGTCCGGGGGGGGCCGTGAGCTCATACAATGAGCAGTTCTTC.

The chain combines TRBV7-2 with TRBJ1-1; perhaps TRBD1 as D (6 bases). Germline V lookup: CDR1 SGHTA, CDR2 FQGNSA. Trimming pared 5 bases from V and 1 base from J, leaving 14 bases between. This CDR3 has 15 amino acids. The DNA of the CDR3 is TGTGCCAGCAGCCCGAGGGGACATCCGAACACTGAAGCTTTCTTT. This sequence encodes CASSPRGHPNTEAFF.

This clonotype counts as medium-sized (0.01 to 0.1%). This chain links TRBV6-1 with TRBJ2-2; D not resolved. Trimming removed 4 bases at V and 6 bases at J, with 9 bases between. CDR1 is MNHNS and CDR2 is SASEGT in the germline V gene. The CDR3 consists of 13 residues. The CDR3 DNA follows: TGTGCCAGCAGTGCGATTAATCCCGGGGAGCTGTTTTTT. Protein product: CASSAINPGELFF.

The table lists this clonotype with many counts. The CDR3 DNA reads as TGTGCCAGCAGTCACGGGCTCGGCGAGCAGTACTTC. It specifies CASSHGLGEQYF. V usage is TRBV6-2 or TRBV6-3 and J usage is TRBJ2-7; D remains unclear. Germline V lookup: CDR1 MNHEY, CDR2 SVGEGT. There are 12 residues in the CDR3. V was pared by 5 bases and J by 6 bases, with 11 bases between.

This clonotype was found many times. V and J are TRBV20-1 and TRBJ1-5; possibly TRBD1 for D (6 bases). Trimming removed 0 bases from V and 7 bases from J, with 19 bases in between. This CDR3 is built from 16 residues. The germline gives CDR1 DFQATT, CDR2 SNEGSKA (reference sequence). CDR3 region: CSARDPGQGIKQPQHF. The CDR3 coding sequence is TGCAGTGCTAGAGATCCCGGGCAGGGGATTAAGCAGCCCCAGCATTTT.

This clonotype was detected many times. V usage is TRBV7-2 and J usage is TRBJ2-3; TRBD2 agrees at 7 bases. CDR3 size: 15 residues. J was trimmed by 4 bases and V by 0 bases; bases with no gene match: 4. CDR1 and CDR2 (germline): SGHTA, FQGNSA. The CDR3 region has the DNA TGTGCCAGCAGCTTAGCTAGCCGGGGGGCAGATACGCAGTATTTT. Translating gives CASSLASRGADTQYF.

The V and J genes are TRBV11-3 and TRBJ1-6, with D uncertain. Per germline, CDR1 SGHNT and CDR2 YENEEA. This CDR3 is built from 15 residues. Trimming removed 3 bases at V and 8 bases at J, with 14 bases between. As DNA, the CDR3 is TGTGCCAGCAGCTTGGATCTCGCTTGGCATTCACCCCTCCACTTT. Translation: CASSLDLAWHSPLHF.

This clonotype was detected many times. The rearrangement links TRBV11-3 to TRBJ2-5; D unclear. The CDR3 loop spans 14 amino acids. Trimming took 3 bases from V and 3 from J, leaving 11 bases between them. Looked up from germline, CDR1 is SGHNT and CDR2 is YENEEA. CDR3: CASSFPTLEETQYF. The CDR3 bases are TGTGCCAGCAGCTTTCCGACCCTGGAAGAGACCCAGTACTTC.